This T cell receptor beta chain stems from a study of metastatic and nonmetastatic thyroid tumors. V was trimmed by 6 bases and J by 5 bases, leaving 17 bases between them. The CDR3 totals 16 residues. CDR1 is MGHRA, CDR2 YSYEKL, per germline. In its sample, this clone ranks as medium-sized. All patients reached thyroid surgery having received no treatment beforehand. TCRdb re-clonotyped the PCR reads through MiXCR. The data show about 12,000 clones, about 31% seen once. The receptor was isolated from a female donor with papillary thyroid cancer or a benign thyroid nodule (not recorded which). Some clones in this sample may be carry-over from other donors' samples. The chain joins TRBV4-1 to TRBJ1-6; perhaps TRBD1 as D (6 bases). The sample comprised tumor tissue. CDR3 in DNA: TGCGCCAGCAGTCGAGGGGGGGGCAGAGATAATTCACCCCTCCACTTT. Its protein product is CASSRGGGRDNSPLHF.